The 32 T cell receptor beta chains given below trace back to one sample, sequenced in a study of low-dose radiotherapy and immunotherapy resistance in tumors. Time point defined: before trial treatment. With TRAV- and TRBV-specific primers, first-strand cDNA was made, covering the alpha and beta chains. The PCR that amplified TCRs ran for around 21 cycles, relying on a constant-region primer and a V-primer adapter. One entry per CDR3 protein results from TCRdb running MiXCR on the reads. Of around 76,000 distinct CDR3 sequences in the sample, around 30% are singletons; the top ten hold around 10%. Sequences were derived from PBMCs, sampled before treatment. The source of these receptors is a female donor with ovarian cancer.

This clonotype has only one observation. A far more abundant clone sits one base away, making this likely a read error. This chain connects TRBV2 to TRBJ2-7, with D possibly TRBD2 on 6 matching bases. V lost 6 bases to trimming and J lost 2 bases, with 8 bases between them. The germline V gene has CDR1 SNHLY and CDR2 FYNNEI. The CDR3 is 12 residues long. The CDR3 nucleotides are TGTGCCAGCAGGGCGGGACCCTACGAGCAGTACTTC. Its translation: CASRAGPYEQYF.

A note on this clonotype: At one end, the junction sequence differs from germline, possibly due to a read error. The chain combines TRBV2 with TRBJ2-1; no clear D. This CDR3 spans 12 amino acids. Per germline, CDR1 SNHLY and CDR2 FYNNEI. Here the CDR3 DNA reads TGTGCCAGCGGTGACTCCTACAATGAGCAGTTCTTC. Translation: CASGDSYNEQFF.

About this clonotype itself: Only one base separates this from a far larger clonotype, so it likely reflects a read error. The chain has TRBV28 and TRBJ2-1; D unclear. The J call could be wrong; TRBJ2-7 is a better fit for the DNA end. The CDR3 extends over 16 amino acids. Germline loops: CDR1 MDHEN, CDR2 SYDVKM. The CDR3 DNA reads as TGTGCCAGCAGTTCTACCCAGACATTGACCTCCTACGAGCAGTACTTC. It specifies CASSSTQTLTSYEQYF.

This clonotype was counted ten times or more. The genes are TRBV6-1 and TRBJ2-3, with no clear D. Looked up from germline, CDR1 is MNHNS and CDR2 is SASEGT. The V end lost 7 bases, the J end lost 3 bases, and 17 bases lay between the germline ends. The CDR3 has 15 amino acids. CDR3 in DNA: TGTGCCAGCAAGTCGCCCGGTCTAAGGACAGATACGCAGTATTTT. This gives the protein CASKSPGLRTDTQYF.

V usage is TRBV9 and J usage is TRBJ2-5, with 11 bases matching TRBD2. The CDR3 spans 15 residues. V was pared by 2 bases and J by 1 base, with 1 base of the junction left unmatched. Germline V gives CDR1 SGDLS, CDR2 YYNGEE. Here the CDR3 reads CASSVTSGAQETQYF. CDR3 DNA sequence: TGTGCCAGCAGCGTGACTAGCGGGGCCCAAGAGACCCAGTACTTC.

This clonotype was picked up many times. This chain links TRBV5-1 with TRBJ2-3; the match to TRBD2 covers 11 bases. Germline CDR1 SGHRS, CDR2 YFSETQ. With 6 bases clipped from V and 0 bases from J, the junction kept 15 bases outside the gene matches. The CDR3 sequence is 19 residues long. The CDR3 reads CASTGALAGVPESTDTQYF. In DNA, the CDR3 is TGCGCCAGCACTGGGGCACTAGCGGGGGTTCCAGAGAGCACAGATACGCAGTATTTT.

The table lists this clonotype with many counts. The J gene is TRBJ2-6, the V gene TRBV7-9, with 10 bases identical to TRBD2. CDR1 is SEHNR and CDR2 is FQNEAQ in the germline V gene (reference sequence). This CDR3 has 17 residues. The trim removed 5 bases at V and 1 base at J, leaving 5 bases unmatched. As DNA, the CDR3 is TGTGCCAGCAGCAAAAGGGGACTAGCGTCTGGGGCCAACGTCCTGACTTTC. Protein product: CASSKRGLASGANVLTF.

This sequence joins TRBV29-1 and TRBJ2-5, with D perhaps matching TRBD1 (5 bases). The CDR3 length is 12 residues. Germline CDR1 SQVTM, CDR2 ANQGSEA. V shed 4 bases and J shed 1 base, with 7 bases lying between them. The CDR3 sequence: CSVARGQETQYF. In DNA form, the CDR3 reads TGCAGCGTTGCAAGGGGCCAAGAGACCCAGTACTTC.

The rearrangement links TRBV4-2 to TRBJ1-1; TRBD1 might be the D (6 bases). The CDR3 sequence is 17 residues long. CDR1 and CDR2 from the germline V gene are LGHNA and YNFKEQ. The ends were cut back, 4 bases at V and 0 bases at J, with 18 bases in the middle. As DNA, the CDR3 is TGTGCCAGCAGCCGGGGGCCGTCGGACGGATTGAACACTGAAGCTTTCTTT. As protein: CASSRGPSDGLNTEAFF.

Many counts were recorded for this clonotype. CDR3 sequence reads: CASSGPGGGWTEAFF. CDR3 nucleotide sequence: TGTGCCAGCAGCGGACCGGGAGGAGGGTGGACTGAAGCTTTCTTT. The chain couples TRBV7-9 to TRBJ1-1; D ambiguous. Germline values: CDR1 SEHNR, CDR2 FQNEAQ (reference sequence). The CDR3 has 15 amino acids. The V and J ends lost 5 bases and 5 bases respectively, with 18 bases between them.

This chain uses TRBV11-1 with TRBJ2-7; TRBD2 aligns across 13 bases. CDR3 length: 15 residues. V lost 5 bases to trimming and J lost 9 bases; unmatched junction nucleotides: 10. Germline V lookup: CDR1 SGHAT, CDR2 FQDESV (reference sequence). Here the CDR3 reads CASSARTSGSSVQYF. The CDR3 DNA reads as TGTGCCAGCAGCGCCCGGACTAGCGGGAGCTCTGTGCAGTACTTC.

This clonotype was seen a single time. V gene TRBV10-3 combines with J gene TRBJ1-2; 7 bases agree with TRBD1. Losses at the gene ends were 10 bases for V and 0 bases for J; bases not matched to a gene: 11. Germline CDR1 and CDR2: ENHRY and SYGVKD. The CDR3 runs to 15 residues. Here the CDR3 DNA reads TGTGCCACCCACCAGGGACAGACCACTAACTATGGCTACACCTTC. Translated, it gives CATHQGQTTNYGYTF.

This clonotype came up many times. V usage is TRBV5-6 and J usage is TRBJ2-7; 7 nucleotides match TRBD2. CDR1 SGHDT and CDR2 YYEEEE come from the germline V gene. CDR3 length: 15 amino acids. Trimming took 0 bases from V and 2 from J; bases not matched to a gene: 5. The CDR3 loop reads CASSLGPSGAYEQYF. The CDR3 nucleotides read TGTGCCAGCAGCTTGGGGCCTAGCGGAGCCTACGAGCAGTACTTC.

The sample holds many counts of this clonotype. The V gene is TRBV4-1, the J gene TRBJ2-6, with 14 bases identical to TRBD2. The CDR3 spans 19 residues. V gave up 2 bases and J gave up 3 bases; unmatched junction bases: 6. The germline CDR1 and CDR2 sequences are MGHRA and YSYEKL. CDR3 residues: CASSQTGLAGAGGANVLTF. The CDR3, as DNA: TGCGCCAGCAGCCAAACGGGACTAGCGGGAGCAGGTGGGGCCAACGTCCTGACTTTC.

This clonotype showed up many times. The chain is built from TRBV2 and TRBJ2-5; the D gene could be TRBD1 or TRBD2 (5 bases each). CDR3 length equals 15 residues. The V and J ends lost 7 bases and 1 base respectively, with 16 bases between them. Germline V gene data show CDR1 as SNHLY and CDR2 as FYNNEI. CDR3: CASNRDGKTQETQYF. The CDR3 bases are TGTGCCAGCAACCGGGACGGAAAAACCCAAGAGACCCAGTACTTC.

This clonotype appeared many times. The V call is TRBV12-5, the J call TRBJ2-3; no clear D. Germline lookup yields CDR1 LGHNT and CDR2 FRNRAP. This CDR3 comprises 13 residues. V was shortened by 10 bases and J by 2 bases, with 13 bases between the two germline ends. This chain's CDR3 is CATHPSATDTQYF. The CDR3, as DNA: TGTGCTACTCACCCTTCGGCCACAGATACGCAGTATTTT.

This clonotype was counted ten times or more. The chain recombines TRBV5-1 with TRBJ2-2; possibly TRBD1 or TRBD2 for D (5 bases each). The CDR3 totals 16 residues. Deletions cut 0 bases from V and 0 bases from J, with 9 bases between. Looked up from germline, CDR1 is SGHRS and CDR2 is YFSETQ. CDR3 sequence (DNA): TGCGCCAGCAGCTTGGGGCCGGGACCGAACACCGGGGAGCTGTTTTTT. This translates into CASSLGPGPNTGELFF.

This clonotype has ten or more counts. The chain carries TRBV6-2 or TRBV6-3 and TRBJ2-4; TRBD1 matches at 8 bases. This CDR3 has 17 residues. The junction had 5 bases not matched to a gene; V was cut back by 0 bases and J by 1 base. Per germline, CDR1 MNHEY and CDR2 SVGEGT. As DNA, the CDR3 is TGTGCCAGCAGTTACTCCTCAGGGGGCTGGGCCAAAAACATTCAGTACTTC. It encodes CASSYSSGGWAKNIQYF.

The CDR3 protein is CASSSSGRVYEQYF. The CDR3 nucleotides are TGTGCCAGCTCTTCAAGCGGGAGGGTCTACGAGCAGTACTTC. The chain links TRBV12-3 or TRBV12-4 to TRBJ2-7, with 10 bases matching TRBD2. V shed 8 bases and J 3 bases; nucleotides not matched to a gene: 7. The CDR3 is 14 residues long.

This clonotype was seen at least ten times. The chain recombines TRBV24-1 with TRBJ2-2; TRBD2 might be the D (6 bases). The CDR3 sequence is 16 residues long. Germline V gene sequence: CDR1 KGHDR, CDR2 SFDVKD. Trimming removed 4 bases at V and 2 bases at J, with 13 bases between. In nucleotides, the CDR3 is TGTGCCACCAGTGACCTTGCTAGCGATAACACCGGGGAGCTGTTTTTT. Protein product: CATSDLASDNTGELFF.

The rearrangement links TRBV5-6 to TRBJ1-1; 9 bases match TRBD1. Germline-derived CDR1 and CDR2 are SGHDT and YYEEEE. V dropped 3 bases and J dropped 4; count of bases not matched to a gene: 7. This CDR3 has 15 amino acids. CDR3 DNA: TGTGCCAGCAGCTCTCCGGGACAGGGTGGCACTGAAGCTTTCTTT. This codes for CASSSPGQGGTEAFF.

The chain recombines TRBV29-1 with TRBJ2-7; 10 positions agree with TRBD1. Looked up from germline, CDR1 is SQVTM and CDR2 is ANQGSEA. V shed 3 bases, J shed 2 bases, and the junction held 4 bases outside the gene matches. The CDR3 covers 14 residues. CDR3 coding DNA: TGCAGCGTTGATAATGACAGGGGGCCCTACGAGCAGTACTTC. Its translation: CSVDNDRGPYEQYF.

This clonotype was seen many times. This rearrangement joins TRBV11-3 to TRBJ1-1; TRBD1 is a possible D gene (6 bases). The germline V gene has CDR1 SGHNT and CDR2 YENEEA. The CDR3 totals 13 residues. The ends were cut back, 8 bases at V and 3 bases at J, with 13 bases in the middle. Here the CDR3 reads CASGGGRDTEAFF. The CDR3 DNA is TGTGCCAGCGGGGGGGGCAGGGACACTGAAGCTTTCTTT.

The CDR3 spells CASSARTSGGPNEQFF. In nucleotides, the CDR3 is TGTGCCAGCAGCGCCCGGACTAGCGGGGGCCCGAATGAGCAGTTCTTC. The V and J genes are TRBV9 and TRBJ2-1; 13 bases are shared with TRBD2. The germline V gene has CDR1 SGDLS and CDR2 YYNGEE. The CDR3 sequence is 16 residues long. The ends lost 3 bases at V and 7 bases at J; junction bases unmatched: 7.

As to this clonotype: This likely came from a read error, as a far larger clone is one base away. The CDR3 does not end in the conserved phenylalanine or tryptophan, so this is likely a read error. Here the CDR3 reads CASSLVGQGRNEKLFS. The CDR3 DNA reads TGTGCCAGCAGCTTGGTCGGACAGGGGAGGAACGAAAAACTGTTTTCT. The V and J genes are TRBV7-9 and TRBJ1-4, with 9 bases fitting TRBD1. There are 16 residues in the CDR3. The germline V gene has CDR1 SEHNR and CDR2 FQNEAQ (reference sequence). V lost 3 bases to trimming and J lost 8 bases; unmatched junction nucleotides: 10.

This clonotype was seen many times. The chain employs TRBV28 and TRBJ1-5; D uncertain. Germline V gene lookup returns CDR1 MDHEN and CDR2 SYDVKM. The CDR3 contains 14 residues. The V and J ends lost 3 bases and 5 bases respectively, with 11 bases between them. The CDR3 sequence: CASSFRGRHQPQHF. The CDR3 DNA reads as TGTGCCAGCAGTTTCCGGGGTAGGCATCAGCCCCAGCATTTT.

This clonotype has at least ten counts. The genes are TRBV19 and TRBJ2-1; 14 bases fit TRBD2. Germline assignment: CDR1 LNHDA and CDR2 SQIVND (reference sequence). The CDR3 is 19 residues long. V lost 1 base, J lost 6 bases, and 11 bases stayed unmatched. The CDR3 DNA reads as TGTGCCAGTAGTATAGGGCTTCAGGAGACTAGCGGGAGGGCCAATGAGCAGTTCTTC. The encoded protein is CASSIGLQETSGRANEQFF.

The chain is built from TRBV5-1 and TRBJ2-3; D unclear. The germline gives CDR1 SGHRS, CDR2 YFSETQ. The CDR3 covers 15 residues. V lost 1 base to trimming and J lost 4 bases, with 13 bases between them. CDR3 bases: TGCGCCAGCAGCTTGATTGCAGGTGCCTCAGATACGCAGTATTTT. Protein product: CASSLIAGASDTQYF.

This clonotype was counted at least ten times. This chain uses TRBV28 with TRBJ2-1; D remains unclear. CDR3 size: 11 residues. CDR1 and CDR2 (germline): MDHEN, SYDVKM. The V gene lost 3 bases and the J gene lost 4 bases, with 1 base spanning the gap. The CDR3 coding sequence is TGTGCCAGCAGTTTGTACAATGAGCAGTTCTTC. This codes for CASSLYNEQFF.

This clonotype was seen repeatedly, ten times or more. The chain has TRBV5-1 and TRBJ1-1; D gene uncertain. CDR3 length equals 15 residues. V lost 1 base and J lost 3, with 13 bases in between. CDR1 and CDR2 from the germline V gene are SGHRS and YFSETQ. CDR3 amino acids: CASSLLRAGDTEAFF. CDR3 nucleotide sequence: TGCGCCAGCAGCTTGTTAAGGGCTGGGGACACTGAAGCTTTCTTT. Full variable domain (outside the CDR3, taken from reference TRBV5-1 and TRBJ1-1): KAGVTQTPRYLIKTRGQQVTLSCSPISGHRSVSWYQQTPGQGLQFLFEYFSETQRNKGNFPGRFSGRQFSNSRSEMNVSTLELGDSALYLCASSLLRAGDTEAFFGQGTRLTVV.

The chain couples TRBV5-1 to TRBJ2-1, with D perhaps TRBD1 or TRBD2 (5 bases each). The V end was cut by 6 bases, the J end by 3 bases, with 10 bases between. Looked up from germline, CDR1 is SGHRS and CDR2 is YFSETQ. The CDR3 is 13 residues long. CDR3 DNA sequence: TGCGCCAGCACTAGGGACCTCTACAATGAGCAGTTCTTC. Protein product: CASTRDLYNEQFF.

In its sample, this clonotype was seen once. A far more abundant clone sits one base away, making this likely a read error. The CDR3 region is CASSPPWGARNYEQFF. As DNA, the CDR3 is TGTGCCAGCAGCCCCCCATGGGGGGCAAGAAACTACGAGCAGTTCTTC. The chain recombines TRBV3-1 with TRBJ2-1; D is tentatively TRBD1 or TRBD2 (6 bases each). The germline gives CDR1 LGHDT, CDR2 YNNKEL (reference sequence). This CDR3 comprises 16 residues. Trimming cost V 4 bases and J 10 bases, with 23 bases left between them.